These T cell receptor beta chains were read from a single sample in a study of blood T cell repertoires in COVID-19. The protocol was immunoSEQ multiplex PCR, while the TCRdb copy is restricted to in-frame clones and leaves out a portion. The sample records 150,000 to 250,000 clones, 82% being singletons. The specimen was PBMCs or T cells enriched from blood (not recorded which). The receptors here all came from a man in his forties who had recovered from COVID-19. Both conserved end residues are part of each CDR3. A D gene is named only where the DNA matches it firmly.

j_gene: TRBJ1-6; d_gene: -; v_gene: TRBV14; CDR3nt: TGTGCCAGCAGCCAGACCCACTACAGGCGGTCACCCCTCCACTTT; CDR3aa: CASSQTHYRRSPLHF
j_gene: TRBJ2-5; d_gene: TRBD1; v_gene: TRBV28; CDR3nt: TGTGCCAGCAGTCTACTTCACCCACCGACAGGGGGCGGAGAGACCCAGTACTTC; CDR3aa: CASSLLHPPTGGGETQYF
j_gene: TRBJ2-1; d_gene: TRBD2; v_gene: TRBV24-1; CDR3nt: TGTGCCACCAGTGATTCTAGCGGGTCTGGGGATGAGCAGTTCTTC; CDR3aa: CATSDSSGSGDEQFF
j_gene: TRBJ2-7; d_gene: TRBD2; v_gene: TRBV4-2; CDR3nt: TGTGCCAGCAGCCAAGGACTAGCGGGAGGGCCCCTCTACGAGCAGTACTTC; CDR3aa: CASSQGLAGGPLYEQYF
j_gene: TRBJ2-7; d_gene: -; v_gene: TRBV6-5; CDR3nt: TGTGCCAGCAGATTCATGGGCACCCACGAGCAGTACTTC; CDR3aa: CASRFMGTHEQYF
j_gene: TRBJ2-3; d_gene: -; v_gene: TRBV13; CDR3nt: TGTGCCAGCAGCCACCCGGGGGATACGCAGTATTTT; CDR3aa: CASSHPGDTQYF
j_gene: TRBJ2-1; d_gene: TRBD2; v_gene: TRBV5-1; CDR3nt: TGCGCCAGCGGGGAGAGGACTAGCGGGAGTTTAGGTGAGCAGTTCTTC; CDR3aa: CASGERTSGSLGEQFF
j_gene: TRBJ2-2; d_gene: TRBD1; v_gene: TRBV28; CDR3nt: TGTGCCAGCAGTTTACTCCAGGGGGCCACCGGGGAGCTGTTTTTT; CDR3aa: CASSLLQGATGELFF
j_gene: TRBJ1-3; d_gene: TRBD1; v_gene: TRBV7-9; CDR3nt: TGTGCCAGCAGCTTAGACAGGGGGGCTGGAAACACCATATATTTT; CDR3aa: CASSLDRGAGNTIYF
j_gene: TRBJ2-1; d_gene: TRBD2; v_gene: TRBV19; CDR3nt: TGTGCCACCACCCCACTAGCGGGAGGGGGAACGGAGCAGTTCTTC; CDR3aa: CATTPLAGGGTEQFF
j_gene: TRBJ1-5; d_gene: -; v_gene: TRBV2; CDR3nt: TGTGCCAGCAGGCAGGGCGAGGTCAATCAGCCCCAGCATTTT; CDR3aa: CASRQGEVNQPQHF
j_gene: TRBJ2-5; d_gene: -; v_gene: TRBV20-1; CDR3nt: TGCAGTGCTAGTGATCGAGGATCGGAGACCCAGTACTTC; CDR3aa: CSASDRGSETQYF
j_gene: TRBJ1-5; d_gene: TRBD1; v_gene: TRBV9; CDR3nt: TGTGCCAGCAGCGCGGGACAGGATCAGCCCCAGCATTTT; CDR3aa: CASSAGQDQPQHF
j_gene: TRBJ1-5; d_gene: TRBD1; v_gene: TRBV19; CDR3nt: TGTGCCAGTAGTCCGTCGACAGGGGGCCAGCACAATCAGCCCCAGCATTTT; CDR3aa: CASSPSTGGQHNQPQHF
j_gene: TRBJ2-3; d_gene: TRBD1; v_gene: TRBV28; CDR3nt: TGTGCCAGCAGTCCCGGACAGGGGGTCACAGATACGCAGTATTTT; CDR3aa: CASSPGQGVTDTQYF
j_gene: TRBJ2-2; d_gene: TRBD2; v_gene: TRBV4-3; CDR3nt: TGCGCCAGCAGCCAGAGACTAGCGGGAGGGAACACCGGGGAGCTGTTTTTT; CDR3aa: CASSQRLAGGNTGELFF
j_gene: TRBJ2-2; d_gene: -; v_gene: TRBV2; CDR3nt: TGTGCCAGCAGTGTGGCCGGGAGTCATACCGGGGAGCTGTTTTTT; CDR3aa: CASSVAGSHTGELFF
j_gene: TRBJ1-1; d_gene: TRBD1; v_gene: TRBV7-9; CDR3nt: TGTGCCAGCAGCTTAGGTTCCGGGACAGCCCTAAGAACTGAAGCTTTCTTT; CDR3aa: CASSLGSGTALRTEAFF
j_gene: TRBJ1-6; d_gene: TRBD1; v_gene: TRBV27; CDR3nt: TGTGCCAGCAGTCCGACAGGGGTGAAAGGATCACCCCTCCACTTT; CDR3aa: CASSPTGVKGSPLHF
j_gene: TRBJ2-5; d_gene: TRBD2; v_gene: TRBV5-6; CDR3nt: TGTGCCAGCAGCCCGGCCCAAGACACCGGACTAGCGGGAGGAGAGACCCAGTACTTC; CDR3aa: CASSPAQDTGLAGGETQYF
j_gene: TRBJ2-4; d_gene: TRBD2; v_gene: TRBV11-2; CDR3nt: TGTGCCAGCAGCTTAGGTGCGGGAGGGCCGGACATTCAGTACTTC; CDR3aa: CASSLGAGGPDIQYF
j_gene: TRBJ2-3; d_gene: -; v_gene: TRBV7-2; CDR3nt: TGTGCCAGCAGCTTCTTAGGGGAACTAGATACGCAGTATTTT; CDR3aa: CASSFLGELDTQYF
j_gene: TRBJ2-5; d_gene: -; v_gene: TRBV28; CDR3nt: TGTGCCAGCACAAGAATACTCGGGAAGACCCAGTACTTC; CDR3aa: CASTRILGKTQYF
j_gene: TRBJ2-1; d_gene: -; v_gene: TRBV11-3; CDR3nt: TGTGCCAGCAGCTTATATTCGGAGATCAACAATGAGCAGTTCTTC; CDR3aa: CASSLYSEINNEQFF
j_gene: TRBJ1-2; d_gene: -; v_gene: TRBV9; CDR3nt: TGTGCCAGCAGCGTAGATCCGGGTTTGAGAGGCTACACCTTC; CDR3aa: CASSVDPGLRGYTF
j_gene: TRBJ2-5; d_gene: TRBD1; v_gene: TRBV24-1; CDR3nt: TGTGCCACCAGTGATGACACAGGGGCAGAGACCCAGTACTTC; CDR3aa: CATSDDTGAETQYF
j_gene: TRBJ1-2; d_gene: TRBD1; v_gene: TRBV5-6; CDR3nt: TGTGCCAGCAGCCCACCGGGACAGGCCTTTGGCTACACCTTC; CDR3aa: CASSPPGQAFGYTF